This is a list of T cell receptor beta chains from one sample in a study of blood T cell repertoires in COVID-19. Method: immunoSEQ multiplex PCR; TCRdb's copy keeps in-frame clones and lacks some. In the table there are about 190,000 clones, around 79% of which are singletons. The sequencing sample was made of peripheral blood. These receptors all stem from a woman between 45 and 65 years old with acute or convalescent COVID-19. CDR3s include the opening cysteine and the closing phenylalanine or tryptophan. A D gene is named only where the DNA matches it firmly.

v_gene: TRBV12-5
j_gene: TRBJ2-7
d_gene: TRBD2
CDR3nt: TGTGCTAGTGGTTTGGAGTTTGCTGAAGCGGGAGCCTACGAGCAGTACTTC
CDR3aa: CASGLEFAEAGAYEQYF

v_gene: TRBV27
j_gene: TRBJ2-2
d_gene: TRBD1
CDR3nt: TGTGCCAGCAGAAACAGACAGGGCAGCGGCGGGGAGCTGTTTTTT
CDR3aa: CASRNRQGSGGELFF

v_gene: TRBV6-5
j_gene: TRBJ2-2
d_gene: -
CDR3nt: TGTGCCAGCAGTTCCCCCAATGAGCTTGGCACCGGGGAGCTGTTTTTT
CDR3aa: CASSSPNELGTGELFF

v_gene: TRBV6-5
j_gene: TRBJ2-7
d_gene: TRBD1
CDR3nt: TGTGCCAGCAGTTACGACAGGGGAAACGAGCAGTACTTC
CDR3aa: CASSYDRGNEQYF

v_gene: TRBV10-3
j_gene: TRBJ1-1
d_gene: -
CDR3nt: TGTGCCATCAGTGAGTCGGGCAGACTAAGAAACACTGAAGCTTTCTTT
CDR3aa: CAISESGRLRNTEAFF

v_gene: TRBV5-1
j_gene: TRBJ1-4
d_gene: TRBD1
CDR3nt: TGCGCCAGCAGCCACCGGGACAGGGCAACTAATGAAAAACTGTTTTTT
CDR3aa: CASSHRDRATNEKLFF

v_gene: TRBV28
j_gene: TRBJ1-5
d_gene: TRBD1
CDR3nt: TGTGCCAGCAGGAGGGACAGTAGCAATCAGCCCCAGCATTTT
CDR3aa: CASRRDSSNQPQHF

v_gene: TRBV7-8
j_gene: TRBJ2-1
d_gene: -
CDR3nt: TGTGCCAGCAGCCGGGGGCCACTCAATGAGCAGTTCTTC
CDR3aa: CASSRGPLNEQFF

v_gene: TRBV12-5
j_gene: TRBJ1-2
d_gene: TRBD1
CDR3nt: TGTGCTAGTGGCTACGGCAAATACCCGGGACAGGGTCTCTATGGCTACACCTTC
CDR3aa: CASGYGKYPGQGLYGYTF

v_gene: TRBV11-2
j_gene: TRBJ2-1
d_gene: TRBD2
CDR3nt: TGTGCCAGCAGCTTCCAGACTAGCGGGTACAATGAGCAGTTCTTC
CDR3aa: CASSFQTSGYNEQFF

v_gene: TRBV15
j_gene: TRBJ1-1
d_gene: -
CDR3nt: TGTGCCACCAACAAGGGACAATTGAACACTGAAGCTTTCTTT
CDR3aa: CATNKGQLNTEAFF

v_gene: TRBV4-1
j_gene: TRBJ2-7
d_gene: TRBD2
CDR3nt: TGCGCCAGCAGCCAAGCCCCGGCTAGCGGTTTATCCTACGAGCAGTACTTC
CDR3aa: CASSQAPASGLSYEQYF